These 2 T cell receptor beta chains were sequenced from one sample in a study of technical replicates of blood from a handful of donors (dated 2017 in TCRdb). Receptor libraries were prepared by the immunoSEQ multiplex PCR assay. Not all clones reach the TCRdb copy of this immuneACCESS table, which keeps in-frame sequences only. Checked studies attribute under half of the gap to unresolved V genes and leave the rest unexplained. The sample table shows 65,000 to 80,000 clones, and nearly 99% are seen once. 0.22% of the sample comes from the top ten. The sample consisted of T cells isolated from PBMCs. These receptors originate from a human donor in good health.

This sequence joins TRBV18 and TRBJ2-1; the D is unclear. Germline values: CDR1 KGHSH, CDR2 LQKENI. This CDR3 comprises 14 residues. Trimming removed 0 bases at V and 7 bases at J, with 10 bases between. Written as DNA, the CDR3 is TGTGCCAGCTCACCACCATTAGCCAGTAATGAGCAGTTCTTC. This codes for CASSPPLASNEQFF.

V gene TRBV7-9 combines with J gene TRBJ2-2, with D possibly being TRBD2 (5 bases). Trimming stripped 8 bases from V and 2 bases from J, with 18 bases between. Per the germline V gene, CDR1 is SEHNR and CDR2 is FQNEAQ (reference sequence). This CDR3 region has 16 residues. CDR3 sequence (DNA): TGTGCCAGCGGTCCAAGAGGGCGGAGTAACACCGGGGAGCTGTTTTTT. As protein: CASGPRGRSNTGELFF.